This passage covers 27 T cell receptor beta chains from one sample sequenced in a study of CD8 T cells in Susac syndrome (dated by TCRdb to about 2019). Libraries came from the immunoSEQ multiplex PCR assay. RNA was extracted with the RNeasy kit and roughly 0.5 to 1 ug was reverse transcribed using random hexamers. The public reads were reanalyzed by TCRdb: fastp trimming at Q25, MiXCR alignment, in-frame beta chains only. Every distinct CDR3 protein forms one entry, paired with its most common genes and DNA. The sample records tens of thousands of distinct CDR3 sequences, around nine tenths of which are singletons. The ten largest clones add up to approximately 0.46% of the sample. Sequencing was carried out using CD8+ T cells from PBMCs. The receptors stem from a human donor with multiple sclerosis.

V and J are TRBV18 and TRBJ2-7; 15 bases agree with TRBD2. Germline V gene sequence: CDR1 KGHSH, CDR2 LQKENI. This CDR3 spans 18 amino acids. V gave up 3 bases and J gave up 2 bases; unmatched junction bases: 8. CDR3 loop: CASSPTGLAGGLAYEQYF. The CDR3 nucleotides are TGTGCCAGCTCACCCACAGGACTAGCGGGGGGGCTCGCCTACGAGCAGTACTTC.

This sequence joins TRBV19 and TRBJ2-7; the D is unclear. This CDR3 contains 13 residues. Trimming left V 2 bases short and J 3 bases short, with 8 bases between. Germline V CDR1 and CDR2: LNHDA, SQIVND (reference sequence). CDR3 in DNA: TGTGCCAGTAGTATAAGCCTACACTACGAGCAGTACTTC. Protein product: CASSISLHYEQYF.

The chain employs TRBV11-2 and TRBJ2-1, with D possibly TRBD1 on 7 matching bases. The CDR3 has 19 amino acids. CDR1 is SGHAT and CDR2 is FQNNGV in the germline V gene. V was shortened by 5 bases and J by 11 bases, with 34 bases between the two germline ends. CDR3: CASSLGGGQYSPSTPQQFF. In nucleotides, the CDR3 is TGTGCCAGCAGCCTAGGAGGGGGCCAGTATTCCCCAAGTACTCCCCAGCAGTTCTTC.

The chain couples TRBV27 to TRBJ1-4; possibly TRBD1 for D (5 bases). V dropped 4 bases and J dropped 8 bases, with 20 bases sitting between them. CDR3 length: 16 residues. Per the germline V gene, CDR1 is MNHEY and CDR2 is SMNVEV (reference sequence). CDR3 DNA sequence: TGTGCCAGCAGTTCGTATGGGACGCGGTTCGAAGAAAAACTGTTTTTT. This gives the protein CASSSYGTRFEEKLFF.

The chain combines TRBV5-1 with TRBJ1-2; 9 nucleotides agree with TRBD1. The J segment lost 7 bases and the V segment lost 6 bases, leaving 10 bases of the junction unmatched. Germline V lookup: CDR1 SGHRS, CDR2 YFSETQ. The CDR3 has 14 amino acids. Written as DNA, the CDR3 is TGCGCCAGCAAAATCCAGGACAGGGGAGGTGGCTACACCTTC. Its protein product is CASKIQDRGGGYTF.

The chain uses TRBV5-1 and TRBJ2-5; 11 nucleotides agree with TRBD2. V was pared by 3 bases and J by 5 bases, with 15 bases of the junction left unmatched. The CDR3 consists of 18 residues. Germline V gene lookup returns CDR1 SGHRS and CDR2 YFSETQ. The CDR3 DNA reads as TGCGCCAGCAGCTCCTTGACTAGCGGGGAGCAAACCGGGGAGACCCAGTACTTC. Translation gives CASSSLTSGEQTGETQYF.

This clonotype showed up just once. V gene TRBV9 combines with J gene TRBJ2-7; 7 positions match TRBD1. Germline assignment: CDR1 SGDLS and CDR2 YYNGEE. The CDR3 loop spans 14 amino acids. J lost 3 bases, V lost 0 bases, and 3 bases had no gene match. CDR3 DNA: TGTGCCAGCAGCGTAGAGGCAGGGGGCTACGAGCAGTACTTC. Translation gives CASSVEAGGYEQYF.

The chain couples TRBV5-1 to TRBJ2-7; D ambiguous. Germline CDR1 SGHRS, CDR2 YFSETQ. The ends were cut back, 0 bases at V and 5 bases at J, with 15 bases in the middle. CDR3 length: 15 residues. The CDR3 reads CASSLGWGARNEQYF. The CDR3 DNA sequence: TGCGCCAGCAGCTTGGGGTGGGGTGCACGCAACGAGCAGTACTTC. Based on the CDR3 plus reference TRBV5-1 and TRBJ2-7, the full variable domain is KAGVTQTPRYLIKTRGQQVTLSCSPISGHRSVSWYQQTPGQGLQFLFEYFSETQRNKGNFPGRFSGRQFSNSRSEMNVSTLELGDSALYLCASSLGWGARNEQYFGPGTRLTVT.

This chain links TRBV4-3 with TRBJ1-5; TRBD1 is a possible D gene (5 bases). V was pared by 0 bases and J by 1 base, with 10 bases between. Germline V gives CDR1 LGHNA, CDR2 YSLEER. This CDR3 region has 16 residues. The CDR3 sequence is CASSQEAGASNQPQHF. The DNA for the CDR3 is TGCGCCAGCAGCCAAGAGGCCGGGGCCAGCAATCAGCCCCAGCATTTT.

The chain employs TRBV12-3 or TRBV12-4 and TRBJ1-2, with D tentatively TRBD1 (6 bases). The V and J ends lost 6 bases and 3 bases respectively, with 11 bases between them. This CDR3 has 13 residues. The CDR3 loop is CASSSTGYYGYTF. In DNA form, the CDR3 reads TGTGCCAGCAGCTCTACAGGGTACTATGGCTACACCTTC.

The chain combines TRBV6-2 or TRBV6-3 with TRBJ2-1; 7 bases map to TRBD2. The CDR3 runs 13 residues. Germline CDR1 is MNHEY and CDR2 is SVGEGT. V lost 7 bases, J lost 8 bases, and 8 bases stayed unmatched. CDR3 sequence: CASTTSAWDEQFF. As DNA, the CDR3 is TGTGCCAGCACCACTAGCGCATGGGATGAGCAGTTCTTC.

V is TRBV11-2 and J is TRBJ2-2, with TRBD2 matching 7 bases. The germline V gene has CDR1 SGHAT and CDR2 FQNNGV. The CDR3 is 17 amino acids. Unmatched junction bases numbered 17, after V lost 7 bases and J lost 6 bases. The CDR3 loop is CASTLRGGGERAGELFF. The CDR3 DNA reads TGTGCCAGCACCCTACGCGGGGGAGGGGAGCGGGCCGGGGAGCTGTTTTTT.

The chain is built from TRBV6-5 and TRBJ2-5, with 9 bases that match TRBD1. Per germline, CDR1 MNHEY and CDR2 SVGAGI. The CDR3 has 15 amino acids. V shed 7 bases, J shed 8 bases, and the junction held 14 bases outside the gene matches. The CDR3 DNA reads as TGTGCCAGCACCCCCGGGACAGGGTTAAGGGCAACCCAGTACTTC. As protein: CASTPGTGLRATQYF.

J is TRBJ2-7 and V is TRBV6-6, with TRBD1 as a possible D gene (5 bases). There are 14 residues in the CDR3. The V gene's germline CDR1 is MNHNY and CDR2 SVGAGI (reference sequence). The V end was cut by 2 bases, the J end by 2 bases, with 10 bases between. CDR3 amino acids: CASSYDRTPYEQYF. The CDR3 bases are TGTGCCAGCAGTTACGATAGGACACCCTACGAGCAGTACTTC.

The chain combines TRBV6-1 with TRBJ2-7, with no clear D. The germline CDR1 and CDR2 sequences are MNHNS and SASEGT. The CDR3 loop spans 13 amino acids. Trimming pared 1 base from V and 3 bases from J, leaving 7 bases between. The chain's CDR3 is CASSEVTGYEQYF. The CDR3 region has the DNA TGTGCCAGCAGTGAAGTAACGGGCTACGAGCAGTACTTC.

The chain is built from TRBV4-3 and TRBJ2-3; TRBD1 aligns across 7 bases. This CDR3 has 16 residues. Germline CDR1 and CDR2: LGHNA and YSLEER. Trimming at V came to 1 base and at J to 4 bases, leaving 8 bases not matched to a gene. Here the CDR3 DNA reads TGCGCCAGCAGCCAAGCCGACAGGGATGTATCAGATACGCAGTATTTT. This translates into CASSQADRDVSDTQYF.

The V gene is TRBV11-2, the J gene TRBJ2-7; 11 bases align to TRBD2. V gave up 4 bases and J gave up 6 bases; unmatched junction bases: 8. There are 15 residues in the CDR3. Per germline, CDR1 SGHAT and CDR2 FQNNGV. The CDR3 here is CASSYVAGGPGEQYF. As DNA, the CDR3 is TGTGCCAGCAGCTACGTAGCGGGAGGGCCGGGCGAGCAGTACTTC. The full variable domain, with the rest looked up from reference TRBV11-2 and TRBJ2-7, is EAGVAQSPRYKIIEKRQSVAFWCNPISGHATLYWYQQILGQGPKLLIQFQNNGVVDDSQLPKDRFSAERLKGVDSTLKIQPAKLEDSAVYLCASSYVAGGPGEQYFGPGTRLTVT.

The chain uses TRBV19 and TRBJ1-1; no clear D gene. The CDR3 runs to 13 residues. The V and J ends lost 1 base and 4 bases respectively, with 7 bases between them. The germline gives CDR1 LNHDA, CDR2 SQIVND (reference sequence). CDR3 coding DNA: TGTGCCAGTAGTATAGGGATGTTCACTGAAGCTTTCTTT. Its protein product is CASSIGMFTEAFF.

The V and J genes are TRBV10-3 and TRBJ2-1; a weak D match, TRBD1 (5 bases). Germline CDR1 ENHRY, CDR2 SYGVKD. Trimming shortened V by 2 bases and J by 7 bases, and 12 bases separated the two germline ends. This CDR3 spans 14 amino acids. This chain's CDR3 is CAISEGASRNEQFF. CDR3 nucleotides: TGTGCCATCAGTGAGGGGGCGAGTCGGAATGAGCAGTTCTTC.

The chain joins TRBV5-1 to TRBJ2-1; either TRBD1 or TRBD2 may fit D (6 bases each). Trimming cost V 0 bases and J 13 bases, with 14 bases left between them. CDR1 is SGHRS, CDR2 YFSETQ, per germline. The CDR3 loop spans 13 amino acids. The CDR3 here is CASSLVWGAEQFF. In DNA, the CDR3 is TGCGCCAGCAGCTTGGTATGGGGGGCCGAACAGTTCTTC.

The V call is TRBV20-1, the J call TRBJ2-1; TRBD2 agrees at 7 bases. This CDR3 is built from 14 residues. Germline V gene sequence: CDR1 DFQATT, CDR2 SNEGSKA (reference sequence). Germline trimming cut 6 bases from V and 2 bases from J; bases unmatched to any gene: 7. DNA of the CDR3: TGCAGTGCGAGGGAGCGGGGCACCTACAATGAGCAGTTCTTC. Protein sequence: CSARERGTYNEQFF.

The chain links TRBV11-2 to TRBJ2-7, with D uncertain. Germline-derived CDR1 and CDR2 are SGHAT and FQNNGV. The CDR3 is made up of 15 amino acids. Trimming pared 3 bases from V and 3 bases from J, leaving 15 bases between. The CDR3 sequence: CASSLGSQAIYEQYF. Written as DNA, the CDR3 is TGTGCCAGCAGCTTGGGGTCCCAAGCCATCTACGAGCAGTACTTC.

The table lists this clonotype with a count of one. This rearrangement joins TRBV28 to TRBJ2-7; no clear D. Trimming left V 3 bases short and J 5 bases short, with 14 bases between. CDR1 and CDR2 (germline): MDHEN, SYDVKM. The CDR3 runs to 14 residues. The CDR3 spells CASSFIRTLDEQYF. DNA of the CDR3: TGTGCCAGCAGTTTCATCCGGACCCTAGACGAGCAGTACTTC.

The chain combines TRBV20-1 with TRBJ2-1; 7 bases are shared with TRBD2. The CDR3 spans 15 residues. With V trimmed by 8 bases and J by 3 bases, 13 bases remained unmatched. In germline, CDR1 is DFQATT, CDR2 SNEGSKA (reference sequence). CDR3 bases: TGCAGTATTTCGCCCGGGTGGGGGGGCTACAATGAGCAGTTCTTC. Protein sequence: CSISPGWGGYNEQFF.

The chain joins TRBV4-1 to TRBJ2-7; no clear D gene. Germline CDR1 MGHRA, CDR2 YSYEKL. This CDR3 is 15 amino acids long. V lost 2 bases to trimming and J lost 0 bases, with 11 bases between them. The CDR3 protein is CASSQFPLSSYEQYF. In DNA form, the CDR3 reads TGCGCCAGCAGCCAATTTCCCCTTAGCTCCTACGAGCAGTACTTC.

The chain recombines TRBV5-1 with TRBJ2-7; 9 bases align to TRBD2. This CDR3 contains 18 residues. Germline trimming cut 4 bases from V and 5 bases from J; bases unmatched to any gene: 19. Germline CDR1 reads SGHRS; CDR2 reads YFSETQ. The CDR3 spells CASSLAYNVAGVPHEQYF. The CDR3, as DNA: TGCGCCAGCAGCCTGGCTTATAATGTAGCGGGAGTTCCCCACGAGCAGTACTTC.

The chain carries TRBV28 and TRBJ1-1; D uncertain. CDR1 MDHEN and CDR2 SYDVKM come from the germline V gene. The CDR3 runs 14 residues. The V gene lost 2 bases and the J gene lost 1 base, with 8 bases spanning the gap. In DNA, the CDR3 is TGTGCCAGCAGTTTAGGGGATCCGAACACTGAAGCTTTCTTT. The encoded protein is CASSLGDPNTEAFF.